This entry lists 28 T cell receptor beta chains sequenced from one sample in a study of shared clonotypes between healthy human individuals. The data were produced by immunoSEQ multiplex PCR, yet TCRdb's version contains in-frame clones alone and is incomplete. The repertoire includes 2 million to 2.5 million clones, 93% of them detected once, and 0.39% sits in the top ten. Sequenced material: naive CD4+ T cells from PBMCs. Subset in this sample: CD45RA+ positively selected. These TCRs come from a man aged 18 to 30 in good health. Some clones in this sample may be carry-over from other donors' samples.

V is TRBV9 and J is TRBJ2-1, with 10 bases identical to TRBD2. Germline lookup yields CDR1 SGDLS and CDR2 YYNGEE. The CDR3 has 15 amino acids. V was pared by 3 bases and J by 5 bases, with 5 bases of the junction left unmatched. Written as DNA, the CDR3 is TGTGCCAGCAGCGAGCGGGGGGGTCCCCACAATGAGCAGTTCTTC. This codes for CASSERGGPHNEQFF.

The V and J genes are TRBV5-1 and TRBJ2-7; tentatively, D is TRBD1 (5 bases). Between the trimmed V and J ends, which lost 4 bases and 0 bases, there was a span of 14 bases. This CDR3 contains 15 residues. Germline V CDR1 and CDR2: SGHRS, YFSETQ. The CDR3 here is CASSVNTGGSYEQYF. In DNA form, the CDR3 reads TGCGCCAGCAGCGTTAATACAGGCGGCTCCTACGAGCAGTACTTC. Full variable domain (remainder filled in from reference TRBV5-1 and TRBJ2-7): KAGVTQTPRYLIKTRGQQVTLSCSPISGHRSVSWYQQTPGQGLQFLFEYFSETQRNKGNFPGRFSGRQFSNSRSEMNVSTLELGDSALYLCASSVNTGGSYEQYFGPGTRLTVT.

This clone was recorded only once. Mismatch with germline at one junction end may stem from a read error. The rearrangement joins TRBV2 to TRBJ2-4; a weak D match, TRBD1 (6 bases). Germline CDR1 is SNHLY and CDR2 is FYNNEI. CDR3 size: 16 residues. CDR3 in DNA: TGTGCCAGCAGGGAAGACAGGTCGCTAGCCAAAAACATTCAGTACTTC. Encoded protein: CASREDRSLAKNIQYF.

The rearrangement joins TRBV5-1 to TRBJ1-2, with TRBD1 matching 7 bases. CDR3 length: 16 amino acids. CDR1 is SGHRS, CDR2 YFSETQ, per germline. Trimming at V came to 3 bases and at J to 8 bases, leaving 16 bases not matched to a gene. The CDR3 coding sequence is TGCGCCAGCAGCTCCTCTTTTCAGACAGGGACATACGGCTACACCTTC. This translates into CASSSSFQTGTYGYTF.

Comments on this clone: Other DNA sequences in this specimen translate into the identical CDR3. The gene calls are TRBV28 and TRBJ2-6; D not certain. The V end lost 4 bases, the J end lost 0 bases, and 7 bases lay between the germline ends. Germline V CDR1 and CDR2: MDHEN, SYDVKM. The CDR3 has 15 amino acids. Here the CDR3 DNA reads TGTGCCAGCAGTTCCCCGTCCTCTGGGGCCAACGTCCTGACTTTC. It specifies CASSSPSSGANVLTF.

V and J are TRBV28 and TRBJ2-1; D not resolved. The CDR3 extends over 10 amino acids. Trimming stripped 4 bases from V and 11 bases from J, with 6 bases between. Germline lookup yields CDR1 MDHEN and CDR2 SYDVKM. Written as DNA, the CDR3 is TGTGCCAGCAGTTACCATAAGCAGTTCTTC. Its translation is CASSYHKQFF. Using reference TRBV28 and TRBJ2-1 for the parts outside the CDR3, the full variable domain is DVKVTQSSRYLVKRTGEKVFLECVQDMDHENMFWYRQDPGLGLRLIYFSYDVKMKEKGDIPEGYSVSREKKERFSLILESASTNQTSMYLCASSYHKQFFGPGTRLTVL.

This clone occurred once. Written as DNA, the CDR3 is TGTGCCTGGAGGAGGGGGGGACCTAACTATGGCTACACCTTC. Its translation: CAWRRGGPNYGYTF. V gene TRBV30 combines with J gene TRBJ1-2; tentative D call: TRBD1 (6 bases). V gave up 3 bases and J gave up 0 bases, with 11 bases separating them. Germline V gene sequence: CDR1 GTSNPN, CDR2 SVGIG (reference sequence). The CDR3 is 14 residues long.

The rearrangement uses TRBV5-1 and TRBJ2-2, with D maybe TRBD2 (5 bases). The CDR3 is 15 amino acids. V was pared by 0 bases and J by 6 bases, with 12 bases between. Germline CDR1 is SGHRS and CDR2 is YFSETQ. CDR3 coding DNA: TGCGCCAGCAGCTTGGAAGGACTTTCCCCCGGGGAGCTGTTTTTT. It yields the protein CASSLEGLSPGELFF.

The chain combines TRBV28 with TRBJ2-7, with unresolved D. The CDR3 runs to 13 residues. CDR1 MDHEN and CDR2 SYDVKM come from the germline V gene. V was pared by 6 bases and J by 2 bases, with 11 bases between. The chain's CDR3 is CASSPGSAYEQYF. CDR3 in DNA: TGTGCCAGCAGCCCCGGCAGCGCCTACGAGCAGTACTTC. The entire variable domain, with the rest obtained from reference TRBV28 and TRBJ2-7, is as follows: DVKVTQSSRYLVKRTGEKVFLECVQDMDHENMFWYRQDPGLGLRLIYFSYDVKMKEKGDIPEGYSVSREKKERFSLILESASTNQTSMYLCASSPGSAYEQYFGPGTRLTVT.

The chain recombines TRBV18 with TRBJ2-5; 7 bases fit TRBD1. V lost 3 bases and J lost 1; bases outside the gene matches: 14. Germline V gene lookup returns CDR1 KGHSH and CDR2 LQKENI. The CDR3 is 18 amino acids. The CDR3 nucleotides read TGTGCCAGCTCACCTTCGCCGGGGAAGACAGGGATCCAAGAGACCCAGTACTTC. Amino acid sequence: CASSPSPGKTGIQETQYF.

V gene TRBV6-6 combines with J gene TRBJ1-1; D remains ambiguous. Germline values: CDR1 MNHNY, CDR2 SVGAGI (reference sequence). This CDR3 comprises 14 residues. The V end lost 4 bases, the J end lost 3 bases, and 12 bases lay between the germline ends. CDR3 DNA: TGTGCCAGCAGTTTCGACGGGGTTTACACTGAAGCTTTCTTT. Its translation: CASSFDGVYTEAFF.

In DNA, the CDR3 is TGTGCCAGCTCACCCCAAGTAGCGTCGACAGCCCAGCAAGAGACCCAGTACTTC. Its protein is CASSPQVASTAQQETQYF. The rearrangement links TRBV18 to TRBJ2-5; D possibly uses TRBD1 or TRBD2 (5 bases each). CDR1 and CDR2 from the germline V gene are KGHSH and LQKENI. Trimming took off 3 bases at V and 2 bases at J, with 22 bases between the two ends. The CDR3 covers 18 residues.

As regards this clone: Other DNA sequences of this sample code for an identical CDR3. The V and J genes are TRBV6-5 and TRBJ1-1; D may be TRBD1 (5 bases). The length of the CDR3 is 13 residues. Germline CDR1 MNHEY, CDR2 SVGAGI. The ends were cut back, 5 bases at V and 4 bases at J, with 11 bases in the middle. This CDR3 is CASSKPGSTEAFF. In DNA, the CDR3 is TGTGCCAGCAGTAAGCCAGGGAGCACTGAAGCTTTCTTT.

The chain employs TRBV10-2 and TRBJ1-2, with D possibly matching TRBD1 (6 bases). V lost 4 bases and J lost 3, with 15 bases in between. The V gene's germline CDR1 is WSHSY and CDR2 SAAADI. The CDR3 consists of 15 residues. CDR3 nucleotides: TGCGCCAGCAGTGTTACAAACAGGGACTACTATGGCTACACCTTC. It is translated as CASSVTNRDYYGYTF.

This clone was observed a few times. The rearrangement joins TRBV6-5 to TRBJ1-2, with 7 bases fitting TRBD1. Trimming removed 7 bases from V and 5 bases from J; junction bases left unmatched: 4. CDR3 size: 12 residues. Germline values: CDR1 MNHEY, CDR2 SVGAGI. This chain's CDR3 is CASTPGGYGYTF. In nucleotides, the CDR3 is TGTGCCAGCACCCCAGGGGGATATGGCTACACCTTC.

This chain uses TRBV18 with TRBJ2-7, with 10 positions matching TRBD2. CDR3 length: 16 amino acids. Germline CDR1 and CDR2: KGHSH and LQKENI. Trimming removed 3 bases from V and 5 bases from J; junction bases left unmatched: 10. CDR3 DNA: TGTGCCAGCTCACCGCCGAACACTAGCGGGAAAGACGAGCAGTACTTC. Amino acids: CASSPPNTSGKDEQYF.

The rearrangement links TRBV10-1 to TRBJ2-2; D is possibly TRBD1 (5 bases). Germline CDR1 is WNHNN and CDR2 is SYGVQD (reference sequence). V was clipped by 5 bases and J by 0 bases, with 10 bases between them. The CDR3 spans 15 residues. The CDR3 DNA sequence: TGCGCCAGCAGTAAAGGGGCAGCGAACACCGGGGAGCTGTTTTTT. Protein: CASSKGAANTGELFF.

This chain joins TRBV19 and TRBJ1-4, with unresolved D. Germline-derived CDR1 and CDR2 are LNHDA and SQIVND (reference sequence). V shed 1 base and J shed 8 bases, with 14 bases lying between them. The CDR3 has 15 residues. The CDR3 loop is CASSIVFGSTEKLFF. In DNA, the CDR3 is TGTGCCAGTAGTATAGTTTTCGGGTCGACGGAAAAACTGTTTTTT. Supplemented by reference TRBV19 and TRBJ1-4, the full variable domain reads DGGITQSPKYLFRKEGQNVTLSCEQNLNHDAMYWYRQDPGQGLRLIYYSQIVNDFQKGDIAEGYSVSREKKESFPLTVTSAQKNPTAFYLCASSIVFGSTEKLFFGSGTQLSVL.

A single count supports this clone. The chain combines TRBV6-1 with TRBJ2-7; D is perhaps TRBD1 or TRBD2 (5 bases each). CDR1 MNHNS and CDR2 SASEGT come from the germline V gene. The CDR3 is made up of 15 amino acids. V lost 6 bases to trimming and J lost 4 bases, with 19 bases between them. The chain's CDR3 is CASRRDRDATYEQYF. The DNA of the CDR3 is TGTGCCAGCAGGAGGGATAGGGACGCCACATACGAGCAGTACTTC.

This clone was seen just once. The chain couples TRBV6-5 to TRBJ2-5, with 11 nucleotides matching TRBD1. The CDR3 loop spans 15 amino acids. CDR1 is MNHEY and CDR2 is SVGAGI in the germline V gene. The junction had 1 base not matched to a gene; V was cut back by 0 bases and J by 4 bases. CDR3 nucleotides: TGTGCCAGCAGTTACTCGGGGACAGGGGGAGAGACCCAGTACTTC. It specifies CASSYSGTGGETQYF.

As for this clone: Other DNA variants within this sample encode the same CDR3. The chain couples TRBV2 to TRBJ1-5; no firm D call. Germline lookup yields CDR1 SNHLY and CDR2 FYNNEI. The ends were cut back, 3 bases at V and 0 bases at J, with 3 bases in the middle. There are 13 residues in the CDR3. The CDR3 nucleotides are TGTGCCAGCAGTGATCGTAGCAATCAGCCCCAGCATTTT. Protein product: CASSDRSNQPQHF.

The chain is built from TRBV28 and TRBJ1-2; tentative D call: TRBD1 (6 bases). The germline CDR1 and CDR2 sequences are MDHEN and SYDVKM. The CDR3 length is 14 residues. The germline V and J ends were trimmed by 6 bases and 0 bases, with 11 bases remaining between them. CDR3 protein: CASRDGGPNYGYTF. CDR3 DNA: TGTGCCAGCAGGGATGGGGGCCCTAACTATGGCTACACCTTC.

CDR3 amino acids: CASSQGIGYGYTF. For the CDR3, the DNA is TGTGCCAGCAGTCAGGGGATAGGCTATGGCTACACCTTC. The V gene is TRBV7-3, the J gene TRBJ1-2; D perhaps matches TRBD1 (6 bases). The length of the CDR3 is 13 residues. V was cut by 6 bases and J by 4 bases, with 12 bases left in between. Germline V gives CDR1 SGHTA, CDR2 FQGTGA.

The chain has TRBV6-1 and TRBJ2-1, with a possible D match to TRBD2 (5 bases). With 10 bases removed from V and 6 bases from J, the gap between germline ends came to 16 bases. This CDR3 spans 13 amino acids. Per germline, CDR1 MNHNS and CDR2 SASEGT. The CDR3 DNA reads as TGTGCCACCACAAATGGCGGGTCCAATGAGCAGTTCTTC. It yields the protein CATTNGGSNEQFF.

The chain uses TRBV7-8 and TRBJ2-1; 13 bases match TRBD2. V lost 7 bases and J lost 5; bases outside the gene matches: 5. The CDR3 runs 15 residues. Germline lookup yields CDR1 SGHVS and CDR2 FQNEAQ. This chain's CDR3 is CASTRGTSGDNEQFF. The CDR3 DNA is TGTGCCAGCACCCGCGGGACTAGCGGGGACAATGAGCAGTTCTTC.

V and J are TRBV18 and TRBJ2-5; 9 bases map to TRBD1. Germline CDR1 reads KGHSH; CDR2 reads LQKENI. The CDR3 spans 16 residues. The trim removed 3 bases at V and 4 bases at J, leaving 9 bases unmatched. CDR3 region: CASSPTGTGIAETQYF. CDR3 sequence (DNA): TGTGCCAGCTCACCTACCGGGACAGGGATAGCAGAGACCCAGTACTTC.

The chain employs TRBV28 and TRBJ2-1, with D tentatively TRBD2 (5 bases). The CDR3 extends over 12 amino acids. Trimming left V 10 bases short and J 4 bases short, with 11 bases between. Germline CDR1 reads MDHEN; CDR2 reads SYDVKM. This CDR3 reads CATAPGYNEQFF. As DNA, the CDR3 is TGTGCCACCGCGCCGGGGTACAATGAGCAGTTCTTC.

This chain joins TRBV6-5 and TRBJ1-2; TRBD1 agrees at 7 bases. J lost 0 bases, V lost 5 bases, and 6 bases had no gene match. CDR1 and CDR2 (germline): MNHEY, SVGAGI. CDR3 length equals 15 residues. The CDR3 nucleotides read TGTGCCAGCAGTCCCCCGGGACAGACTAACTATGGCTACACCTTC. It yields the protein CASSPPGQTNYGYTF.